This is a list of T cell receptor beta chains from one sample in a study of blood T cell repertoires in COVID-19. The method was immunoSEQ multiplex PCR; TCRdb's version includes in-frame clones alone and lacks a portion of them. The table has around 250,000 clones, 88% seen once. The source material was PBMCs or T cells enriched from blood (not recorded which). Receptors originate from a woman aged 35 to 49 who had been exposed to COVID-19. The CDR3 runs from the conserved cysteine through the conserved F or W. The D gene is left open where the match is weak. The size field is filled for only some rows; it gives once, few, many or a size class.

>few|TRBJ2-5|TRBD1|TRBV6-2/TRBV6-3
TGTGCCAGCAGTCTCGCGCCGGGACAGGGGGGGGAAGAGACCCAGTACTTC
CASSLAPGQGGEETQYF
>NA|TRBJ2-1|NA|TRBV18
TGTGCCAGCTCACCCCGACAGAGCCCTTACAATGAGCAGTTCTTC
CASSPRQSPYNEQFF
>few|TRBJ1-5|NA|TRBV2
TGTGCCAGCAGTGACACGGGGGGTCAGCCCCAGCATTTT
CASSDTGGQPQHF
>NA|TRBJ1-3|NA|TRBV4-2
TGTGCCAGCAGCCAAGGGGGGGGAAACGGAAACACCATATATTTT
CASSQGGGNGNTIYF
>NA|TRBJ2-5|NA|TRBV7-8
TGTGCCAGTAACAGGGACCAAGAGACCCAGTACTTC
CASNRDQETQYF
>NA|TRBJ1-2|NA|TRBV5-4
TGTGCCAGCAGACGCGGGGCGCAGAGAAGGGATTATGGCTACACCTTC
CASRRGAQRRDYGYTF
>NA|TRBJ1-5|NA|TRBV5-8
TGTGCCAGCAGCTTTTATGCAGTATATAGCAATCAGCCCCAGCATTTT
CASSFYAVYSNQPQHF
>NA|TRBJ1-6|TRBD1|TRBV13
TGTGCCAGCAGCTTAGAGGGACAGTACTCCTATAATTCACCCCTCCACTTT
CASSLEGQYSYNSPLHF
>NA|TRBJ2-1|TRBD2|TRBV7-2
TGTGCCAGCAGCCCCCAAGCGGGGGGGCCTAACAATGAGCAGTTCTTC
CASSPQAGGPNNEQFF
>many|TRBJ1-1|NA|TRBV29-1
TGCAGCGTCACCCGACACAACACTGAAGCTTTCTTT
CSVTRHNTEAFF
>NA|TRBJ1-6|NA|TRBV6-5
TGTGCCAGCAACGCTGACAGGTTGGATAATTCACCCCTCCACTTT
CASNADRLDNSPLHF
>NA|TRBJ2-1|TRBD2|TRBV4-1
TGCGCCAGCAGCCCACGGACTAGCGGGGGGGCCCTAGCAACCTACAATGAGCAGTTCTTC
CASSPRTSGGALATYNEQFF
>NA|TRBJ2-1|TRBD2|TRBV7-9
TGTGCCAGCAGCTTCTCGCGAGCGGGAGGAGCTGAGCAGTTCTTC
CASSFSRAGGAEQFF
>NA|TRBJ1-6|TRBD1|TRBV2
TGTGCCAGCAGGCTTGACAGGGGCGTTAGGAATTCACCCCTCCACTTT
CASRLDRGVRNSPLHF
>NA|TRBJ1-1|TRBD1|TRBV13
TGTGCCAGCAGCTTAGGTCCAGACCGGACAGGGGGCCGCGCTTTCTTT
CASSLGPDRTGGRAFF
>few|TRBJ2-2|NA|TRBV3-1/TRBV3-2
TGTGCCAGCAGCCAAGTGGCCGGGAGCTGGGACACCGGGGAGCTGTTTTTT
CASSQVAGSWDTGELFF
>NA|TRBJ1-6|TRBD1|TRBV9
TGTGCCAGCAGCCCAGGACAGGGAGGTCGAACGGTGTCACCCCTCCACTTT
CASSPGQGGRTVSPLHF
>NA|TRBJ2-7|NA|TRBV6-5
TGTGCCAGCAGTTACTCCGTAGATTCCAACTACGAGCAGTACTTC
CASSYSVDSNYEQYF
>NA|TRBJ1-1|NA|TRBV3-1/TRBV3-2
TGTGCCAGCAGCCGCTCAGGGGCGAACACTGAAGCTTTCTTT
CASSRSGANTEAFF
>NA|TRBJ2-5|TRBD2|TRBV7-9
TGTGCCAGCAGCTCCCGGCCGGGACTAGGGGAAGAGACCCAGTACTTC
CASSSRPGLGEETQYF
>once|TRBJ2-5|TRBD1|TRBV5-1
TGTGCCAGCAGCTGGACAGGGGTCGCGCAAGAGACCCAGTACTTC
CASSWTGVAQETQYF
>NA|TRBJ1-1|NA|TRBV6-5
TGTGCCAGCAGCCCGATCCGGGGTTGGCGTACTGAAGCTTTCTTT
CASSPIRGWRTEAFF
>NA|TRBJ1-2|NA|TRBV11-3
TGTGCCAGCAGTTACGCTCCCGGGAGTAACTATGGCTACACCTTC
CASSYAPGSNYGYTF
>few|TRBJ1-6|NA|TRBV28
TGTGCCAGCACCTCGGGGGATGGCGGAAGTTCACCCCTCCACTTT
CASTSGDGGSSPLHF
>NA|TRBJ2-2|TRBD2|TRBV4-2
TGTGCCAGCAGCCAAGAGCTCGGGAGGGACACCGGGGAGCTGTTTTTT
CASSQELGRDTGELFF